This TCR beta chain was sequenced in a study of CXCR3-negative and CXCR3-positive naive CD8 T cells. Points from the study as a whole: TRB CDR3s were more hydrophobic in CXCR3-positive than in CXCR3-negative naive cells.

Worth noting for this clonotype: The antigen is unknown.

By phenotype, naive CD8+ T cells were CD45RO-CCR7+CD27+CD95-. The libraries of TRB cDNA were constructed through 5' RACE using UMI labels. TCRdb reanalyzed the 5' RACE reads and collapses them to one entry per CDR3 protein, without DNA. The sample's table shows tens of thousands of distinct CDR3 sequences. There are 12 residues in the CDR3. Looked up from germline, CDR1 is SQVTM and CDR2 is ANQGSEA. Sequences were obtained from naive CXCR3- CD8+ T cells from blood. Regarding subset: CD45RO-CCR7+CD27+CD95- naive CD8+ T cells lacking CXCR3 (TNR3-). This rearrangement joins TRBV29-1 to TRBJ2-1. This clonotype was obtained from a human donor in good health. Some clones in this sample may be carry-over from other donors' samples. CDR3: CSVIPSYNEQFF.